One sample yielded the 20 T cell receptor beta chains listed below, sequenced in a study of T-cell reconstitution after alpha-beta-depleted transplantation in children. Researchers prepared the TCRbeta library using unique molecular identifiers, the study reports. TCRdb reprocessed the PCR reads with MiXCR, giving one entry per CDR3 protein. Of some 440,000 distinct CDR3 sequences detected, about 16% appear once; the ten largest clones hold under 30%. Sequenced here: PBMCs, mostly from graft donor cells, sampled 360 days after TCRalphabeta/CD19-depleted stem cell transplant. Receptors originate from a boy younger than two who had a stem cell transplant for Wiskott-Aldrich syndrome, so the T cells may come from the graft donor.

In its sample, this clonotype was seen many times. The chain has TRBV29-1 and TRBJ2-5; 9 nucleotides align to TRBD1. This CDR3 comprises 14 residues. J lost 0 bases, V lost 3 bases, and 2 bases had no gene match. Germline V gene data show CDR1 as SQVTM and CDR2 as ANQGSEA. This chain's CDR3 is CSVERDRDQETQYF. Here the CDR3 DNA reads TGCAGCGTTGAGAGGGACAGGGACCAAGAGACCCAGTACTTC.

This chain joins TRBV6-1 and TRBJ2-2; D is uncertain. From germline, CDR1 is MNHNS and CDR2 SASEGT. The length of the CDR3 is 13 residues. V lost 5 bases and J lost 7, with 11 bases in between. Here the CDR3 reads CASSRRESGELFF. The CDR3 DNA follows: TGTGCCAGCAGTAGAAGGGAAAGCGGGGAGCTGTTTTTT.

This clonotype came up a few times. The CDR3 here is CASSLDLWSTYEQYF. Here the CDR3 DNA reads TGTGCCAGCAGCTTAGATCTTTGGTCCACCTACGAGCAGTACTTC. This chain uses TRBV11-2 with TRBJ2-7; D unresolved. The CDR3 spans 15 residues. Germline V gene data show CDR1 as SGHAT and CDR2 as FQNNGV. The V and J ends lost 0 bases and 2 bases respectively, with 11 bases between them.

V usage is TRBV6-2 or TRBV6-3 and J usage is TRBJ2-5; D not certain. The CDR3 runs to 14 residues. Germline V CDR1 and CDR2: MNHEY, SVGEGT. V was trimmed by 0 bases and J by 0 bases, leaving 5 bases between them. CDR3 residues: CASSYSPYQETQYF. In DNA form, the CDR3 reads TGTGCCAGCAGTTACTCACCGTACCAAGAGACCCAGTACTTC.

This clonotype turned up a few times. This chain connects TRBV5-1 to TRBJ2-5, with TRBD1 matching over 8 bases. CDR1 SGHRS and CDR2 YFSETQ come from the germline V gene. The CDR3 consists of 15 residues. With V trimmed by 4 bases and J by 4 bases, 9 bases remained unmatched. The CDR3, as DNA: TGCGCCAGCAGCACCTACAGGGGGAGGCGAGAGACCCAGTACTTC. Translation gives CASSTYRGRRETQYF.

The chain is built from TRBV12-3 or TRBV12-4 and TRBJ1-1; D uncertain. The CDR3 length is 14 residues. Trimming stripped 6 bases from V and 1 base from J, with 12 bases between. The CDR3 region is CASRVDGANTEAFF. CDR3 coding DNA: TGTGCCAGCAGGGTGGACGGTGCGAACACTGAAGCTTTCTTT.

The chain employs TRBV20-1 and TRBJ2-3; the match to TRBD2 covers 11 bases. Germline trimming cut 3 bases from V and 3 bases from J; bases unmatched to any gene: 5. The germline V gene encodes CDR1 DFQATT and CDR2 SNEGSKA (reference sequence). There are 15 residues in the CDR3. The CDR3 DNA follows: TGCAGTGCTAGCCGACTAGCGGGAAAGACAGATACGCAGTATTTT. This translates into CSASRLAGKTDTQYF.

This clonotype occurred many times. The chain uses TRBV5-1 and TRBJ2-7; possibly TRBD1 or TRBD2 for D (5 bases each). V dropped 3 bases and J dropped 2 bases, with 15 bases sitting between them. The CDR3 has 15 residues. In germline, CDR1 is SGHRS, CDR2 YFSETQ. The CDR3 loop reads CASSSVRDGAYEQYF. The CDR3 nucleotides are TGCGCCAGCAGCTCCGTCCGGGACGGAGCCTACGAGCAGTACTTC.

V gene TRBV4-2 combines with J gene TRBJ2-2; 8 bases align to TRBD2. V was pared by 3 bases and J by 3 bases, with 18 bases of the junction left unmatched. This CDR3 contains 20 residues. Germline values: CDR1 LGHNA, CDR2 YNFKEQ. The CDR3 bases are TGTGCCAGCAGCCACCCTCCTGGGGCTAGCGGGCGACCTCACACCGGGGAGCTGTTTTTT. Translated: CASSHPPGASGRPHTGELFF.

CDR3 region: CSVARKWEAQYF. CDR3 DNA sequence: TGCAGCGTCGCCCGTAAGTGGGAGGCCCAGTACTTC. The V gene is TRBV29-1, the J gene TRBJ2-5; tentative D call: TRBD2 (6 bases). The V and J ends lost 6 bases and 9 bases respectively, with 17 bases between them. The CDR3 is 12 residues long. Per germline, CDR1 SQVTM and CDR2 ANQGSEA.

V usage is TRBV6-2 or TRBV6-3 and J usage is TRBJ2-3, with D possibly TRBD2 on 5 matching bases. With 7 bases removed from V and 5 bases from J, the gap between germline ends came to 7 bases. Germline CDR1 MNHEY, CDR2 SVGEGT. The CDR3 covers 11 residues. The CDR3 protein is CASIRGDTQYF. In nucleotides, the CDR3 is TGTGCCAGCATACGGGGAGATACGCAGTATTTT.

The CDR3 DNA reads as TGTGCCAGCAACCCTACCTTACAAAAAGGCTCCTACAATGAGCAGTTCTTC. Translated: CASNPTLQKGSYNEQFF. The chain uses TRBV6-2 or TRBV6-3 and TRBJ2-1; D uncertain. With 7 bases removed from V and 0 bases from J, the gap between germline ends came to 19 bases. Germline V gene sequence: CDR1 MNHEY, CDR2 SVGEGT. This CDR3 has 17 amino acids.

The chain employs TRBV9 and TRBJ2-1; 14 bases are a match to TRBD2. Germline loops: CDR1 SGDLS, CDR2 YYNGEE. The CDR3 runs to 16 residues. V was clipped by 2 bases and J by 4 bases; unmatched bases: 2. The DNA of the CDR3 is TGTGCCAGCAGCGTTAGGACTAGCGGGAGGTACAATGAGCAGTTCTTC. It is translated as CASSVRTSGRYNEQFF.

The chain uses TRBV7-2 and TRBJ2-7, with 7 bases aligning to TRBD1. The CDR3 has 15 amino acids. Germline CDR1 is SGHTA and CDR2 is FQGNSA. V trimming: 2 bases; J trimming: 5 bases; junction bases outside the gene matches: 9. The CDR3 sequence: CASSLPSFDRDEQYF. The CDR3 nucleotides read TGTGCCAGCAGCTTACCGTCTTTTGACAGGGACGAGCAGTACTTC.

The J gene is TRBJ2-2, the V gene TRBV5-1; 13 nucleotides align to TRBD2. This CDR3 contains 15 residues. J lost 6 bases, V lost 4 bases, and 3 bases had no gene match. The V gene's germline CDR1 is SGHRS and CDR2 YFSETQ. Written as DNA, the CDR3 is TGCGCCAGCAGCCCGGGACTAGCGGGATCCGGGGAGCTGTTTTTT. It codes for CASSPGLAGSGELFF.

Details on this clonotype: The junction departs from germline at one end; a sequencing error may be responsible. The chain uses TRBV5-1 and TRBJ1-6, with D perhaps TRBD1 (5 bases). Germline V gene lookup returns CDR1 SGHRS and CDR2 YFSETQ. This CDR3 has 15 amino acids. The CDR3 DNA reads as TGCGCCAGCAGCTTGGAAGGGGCTTACGGTTCAGCCCTCCACTTT. It translates to CASSLEGAYGSALHF.

J is TRBJ2-3 and V is TRBV11-2, with a tentative D call TRBD2 (6 bases). Per germline, CDR1 SGHAT and CDR2 FQNNGV. The CDR3 is made up of 17 amino acids. Trimming left V 1 base short and J 6 bases short, with 20 bases between. The CDR3 bases are TGTGCCAGCAGCTTAGTGGCGGGGCTACTGTCAGGGGATACGCAGTATTTT. Translated: CASSLVAGLLSGDTQYF. Drawing the rest from reference TRBV11-2 and TRBJ2-3, the complete variable domain is EAGVAQSPRYKIIEKRQSVAFWCNPISGHATLYWYQQILGQGPKLLIQFQNNGVVDDSQLPKDRFSAERLKGVDSTLKIQPAKLEDSAVYLCASSLVAGLLSGDTQYFGPGTRLTVL.

The chain uses TRBV5-1 and TRBJ2-2, with a possible D match to TRBD1 (5 bases). Per the germline V gene, CDR1 is SGHRS and CDR2 is YFSETQ. This CDR3 region has 17 residues. Deletions cut 4 bases from V and 4 bases from J, with 20 bases between. The CDR3 DNA reads TGCGCCAGCAGCGCGGTAGGTACAGGCAGTTTCACCGGGGAGCTGTTTTTT. This gives the protein CASSAVGTGSFTGELFF.

The chain employs TRBV7-9 and TRBJ2-7; 8 bases are a match to TRBD1. Germline values: CDR1 SEHNR, CDR2 FQNEAQ (reference sequence). V trimming: 0 bases; J trimming: 2 bases; junction bases outside the gene matches: 6. The CDR3 totals 16 residues. CDR3 bases: TGTGCCAGCAGCTTAGCCCGGACAGGGACCGCCTACGAGCAGTACTTC. This sequence encodes CASSLARTGTAYEQYF.

This sequence joins TRBV20-1 and TRBJ2-5; 10 bases line up with TRBD2. The trim removed 6 bases at V and 4 bases at J, leaving 5 bases unmatched. The germline gives CDR1 DFQATT, CDR2 SNEGSKA (reference sequence). The CDR3 is 13 residues long. The CDR3 is CSARPSGRETQYF. Written as DNA, the CDR3 is TGCAGTGCACGACCTAGCGGGAGAGAGACCCAGTACTTC.